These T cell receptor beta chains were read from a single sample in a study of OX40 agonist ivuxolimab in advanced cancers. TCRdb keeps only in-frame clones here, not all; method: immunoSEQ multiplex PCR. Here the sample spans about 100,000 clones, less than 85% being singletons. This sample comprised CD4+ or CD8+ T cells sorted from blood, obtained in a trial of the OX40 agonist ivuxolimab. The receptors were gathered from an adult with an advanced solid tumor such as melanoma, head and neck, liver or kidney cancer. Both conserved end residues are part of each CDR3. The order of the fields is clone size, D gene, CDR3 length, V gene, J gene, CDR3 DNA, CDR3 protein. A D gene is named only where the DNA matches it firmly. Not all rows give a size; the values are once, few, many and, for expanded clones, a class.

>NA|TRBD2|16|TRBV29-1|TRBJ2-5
TGCAGCGTGACTAGCGGGAGGACCCTGAACCAAGAGACCCAGTACTTC
CSVTSGRTLNQETQYF
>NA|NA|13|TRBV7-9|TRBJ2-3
TGTGCCAGCAGGGGACTCGACACAGATACGCAGTATTTT
CASRGLDTDTQYF
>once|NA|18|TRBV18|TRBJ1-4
TGTGCCAGCTCACCAGTCTATGACGCGTCACTGTCTAATGAAAAACTGTTTTTT
CASSPVYDASLSNEKLFF
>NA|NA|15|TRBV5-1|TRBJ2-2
TGCGCCAGCAGCGTCGGGACCTCTTACACCGGGGAGCTGTTTTTT
CASSVGTSYTGELFF
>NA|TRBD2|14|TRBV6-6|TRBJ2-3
TGTGCCAGCAGTTACCAGGGACTAGCGGGAGAAGTGTATTTT
CASSYQGLAGEVYF
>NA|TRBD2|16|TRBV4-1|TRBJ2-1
TGCGCCAGCAGCCAACCTAGCGGGGGGGCCGTATATGAGCAGTTCTTC
CASSQPSGGAVYEQFF
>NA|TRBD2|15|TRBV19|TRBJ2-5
TGTGCCAGTAGGAGGTGGACTAGCGGGAAAGAGACCCAGTACTTC
CASRRWTSGKETQYF
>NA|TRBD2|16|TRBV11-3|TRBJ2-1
TGTGCCAGCAGCGATCGAGGGACTAGCTCGATCAATGAGCAGTTCTTC
CASSDRGTSSINEQFF
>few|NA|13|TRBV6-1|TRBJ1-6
TGTGCCACGATGGACGTCCTAAATTCACCCCTCCACTTT
CATMDVLNSPLHF
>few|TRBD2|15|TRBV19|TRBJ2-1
TGTGCCAGTAGTATCTTCGGGAGGGCCCACAATGAGCAGTTCTTC
CASSIFGRAHNEQFF
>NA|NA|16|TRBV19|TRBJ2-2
TGTGCCAGTAGTATTCGCGCCAGCAGGTGGACCGGGGAGCTGTTTTTT
CASSIRASRWTGELFF
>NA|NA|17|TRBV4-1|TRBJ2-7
TGCGCCAGCAGCCAAGATCGATCCAGCGGAGGGTCCTACGAGCAGTACTTC
CASSQDRSSGGSYEQYF
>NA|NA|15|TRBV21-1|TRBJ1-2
TGTGCCAGCAGCCTACCGGGACAGGGGGGGTATGGCTACACCTTC
CASSLPGQGGYGYTF
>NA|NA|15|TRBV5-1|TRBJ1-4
TGCGCCAGCAGCTTTCAGGGTGCAACTAATGAAAAACTGTTTTTT
CASSFQGATNEKLFF
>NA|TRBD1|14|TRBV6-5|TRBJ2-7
TGTGCCAGCAGCTATAGTGACAGGGATGGCGAGCAGTACTTC
CASSYSDRDGEQYF
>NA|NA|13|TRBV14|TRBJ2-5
TGTGCCAGCAGCCAAAACCTCCAAGAGACCCAGTACTTC
CASSQNLQETQYF
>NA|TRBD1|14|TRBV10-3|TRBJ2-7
TGTGCCATCAGGCGACAGGGAGTCGGTTACGAGCAGTACTTC
CAIRRQGVGYEQYF
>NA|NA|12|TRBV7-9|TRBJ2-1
TGTGCCAGCAGCATTTTAGACAATGAGCAGTTCTTC
CASSILDNEQFF
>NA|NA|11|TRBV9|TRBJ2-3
TGTGCCAGCGGGAATGGAGATACGCAGTATTTT
CASGNGDTQYF
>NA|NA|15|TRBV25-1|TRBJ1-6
TGTGCCAGCAGTGATCCGACACTCGATTCGGCGCCCCTCCACTTT
CASSDPTLDSAPLHF
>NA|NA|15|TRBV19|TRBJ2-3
TGTGCCAGTAGTATGATTTTGGCGGCAACAGATACGCAGTATTTT
CASSMILAATDTQYF
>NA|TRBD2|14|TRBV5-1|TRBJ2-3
TGCGCCAGCAGGCGGGGGGGTGGCACAGATACGCAGTATTTT
CASRRGGGTDTQYF